The 29 T cell receptor beta chains below all came from one sample that was sequenced in a study of T cell responses to AZD1222 COVID-19 vaccine. TCRdb's copy holds only in-frame clones and misses some; the assay was immunoSEQ multiplex PCR. The sample consists of 200,000 to 250,000 clones, about 93% of them appearing once. Sequenced here: peripheral blood, sampled on day 0 of MenACWY control vaccination. These receptors were obtained from an adult in good health.

As concerns this clone: The sample carries other DNA sequences with the same CDR3. This sequence joins TRBV12-3 or TRBV12-4 and TRBJ2-2; D gene uncertain. The CDR3 has 12 amino acids. Trimming removed 6 bases at V and 8 bases at J, with 10 bases between. The CDR3 DNA reads as TGTGCCAGCAGCCTTAGTTCGGGGGAGCTGTTTTTT. It is translated as CASSLSSGELFF.

The chain joins TRBV2 to TRBJ2-3; the D gene is possibly TRBD2 (6 bases). V was trimmed by 4 bases and J by 4 bases, leaving 12 bases between them. Germline assignment: CDR1 SNHLY and CDR2 FYNNEI. This CDR3 is built from 14 residues. CDR3 amino acids: CASSVASAPDTQYF. CDR3 coding DNA: TGTGCCAGCAGTGTGGCTAGCGCCCCAGATACGCAGTATTTT.

The gene calls are TRBV6-6 and TRBJ2-7, with D tentatively TRBD1 or TRBD2 (5 bases each). The CDR3 is made up of 14 amino acids. V lost 4 bases to trimming and J lost 2 bases, with 12 bases between them. The germline V gene has CDR1 MNHNY and CDR2 SVGAGI (reference sequence). DNA of the CDR3: TGTGCCAGCAGTTCCCGGGACGGACCCTACGAGCAGTACTTC. This encodes CASSSRDGPYEQYF.

This clone was picked up a small number of times. The chain is built from TRBV7-2 and TRBJ2-1; tentative D call: TRBD2 (6 bases). The CDR3 extends over 17 amino acids. V lost 6 bases to trimming and J lost 4 bases, with 22 bases between them. Germline V gene data show CDR1 as SGHTA and CDR2 as FQGNSA. The CDR3 DNA reads as TGTGCCAGCAGGCCCCAAGTCGGTAGCGGCGAATACAATGAGCAGTTCTTC. It codes for CASRPQVGSGEYNEQFF. The full variable domain, rest sourced from reference TRBV7-2 and TRBJ2-1, is GAGVSQSPSNKVTEKGKDVELRCDPISGHTALYWYRQSLGQGLEFLIYFQGNSAPDKSGLPSDRFSAERTGGSVSTLTIQRTQQEDSAVYLCASRPQVGSGEYNEQFFGPGTRLTVL.

The chain links TRBV13 to TRBJ2-5; D could derive from TRBD1 or TRBD2 (6 bases each). The CDR3 consists of 13 residues. Per germline, CDR1 PRHDT and CDR2 FYEKMQ (reference sequence). V gave up 4 bases and J gave up 5 bases, with 11 bases separating them. The CDR3 DNA reads as TGTGCCAGCAGCTCCCGGAGGGGGGAGACCCAGTACTTC. The encoded protein is CASSSRRGETQYF. The full variable domain, its missing parts supplied by reference TRBV13 and TRBJ2-5, is AAGVIQSPRHLIKEKRETATLKCYPIPRHDTVYWYQQGPGQDPQFLISFYEKMQSDKGSIPDRFSAQQFSDYHSELNMSSLELGDSALYFCASSSRRGETQYFGPGTRLLVL.

V gene TRBV25-1 combines with J gene TRBJ2-1; D is ambiguous. Germline assignment: CDR1 MGHDK and CDR2 SYGVNS. The CDR3 runs to 15 residues. The germline V and J ends were trimmed by 1 base and 8 bases, with 15 bases remaining between them. CDR3 sequence: CASSESKRLKDEQFF. DNA for the CDR3: TGTGCCAGCAGTGAATCCAAGAGGCTTAAGGATGAGCAGTTCTTC.

The sample holds one count of this clone. The V call is TRBV5-4, the J call TRBJ1-2; D not certain. V was shortened by 0 bases and J by 4 bases, with 13 bases between the two germline ends. The CDR3 is made up of 15 amino acids. Germline CDR1 SGHNT, CDR2 YYREEE (reference sequence). DNA for the CDR3: TGTGCCAGCAGCTTGGCTGCCGTGGGTGTCTATGGCTACACCTTC. Its protein product is CASSLAAVGVYGYTF. The full variable domain, rest sourced from reference TRBV5-4 and TRBJ1-2, is ETGVTQSPTHLIKTRGQQVTLRCSSQSGHNTVSWYQQALGQGPQFIFQYYREEENGRGNFPPRFSGLQFPNYSSELNVNALELDDSALYLCASSLAAVGVYGYTFGSGTRLTVV.

The chain couples TRBV5-1 to TRBJ2-7; D is ambiguous. Per the germline V gene, CDR1 is SGHRS and CDR2 is YFSETQ. The CDR3 is 14 residues long. Trimming cost V 0 bases and J 5 bases, with 12 bases left between them. CDR3 sequence reads: CASSLVAGEHEQYF. In DNA form, the CDR3 reads TGCGCCAGCAGCTTGGTGGCAGGAGAGCACGAGCAGTACTTC.

The genes are TRBV7-9 and TRBJ2-1, with 7 positions matching TRBD1. CDR1 is SEHNR, CDR2 FQNEAQ, per germline (reference sequence). The CDR3 has 16 amino acids. J lost 2 bases, V lost 0 bases, and 4 bases had no gene match. CDR3 in amino acids: CASSLAQGGPYNEQFF. CDR3 nucleotide sequence: TGTGCCAGCAGCTTAGCGCAAGGGGGCCCCTACAATGAGCAGTTCTTC.

This chain uses TRBV5-1 with TRBJ2-1, with 8 bases lining up with TRBD1. There are 14 residues in the CDR3. Germline V CDR1 and CDR2: SGHRS, YFSETQ. The ends lost 6 bases at V and 4 bases at J; junction bases unmatched: 6. CDR3 protein: CASTLQGEYNEQFF. The CDR3, as DNA: TGCGCCAGCACACTACAGGGGGAATACAATGAGCAGTTCTTC.

This sequence joins TRBV28 and TRBJ1-4; perhaps TRBD1 as D (5 bases). The V gene's germline CDR1 is MDHEN and CDR2 SYDVKM. V was pared by 6 bases and J by 7 bases, with 12 bases between. The CDR3 is made up of 13 amino acids. CDR3 sequence reads: CASRKGTVEKLFF. In DNA form, the CDR3 reads TGTGCCAGCAGAAAGGGGACGGTTGAAAAACTGTTTTTT.

The rearrangement joins TRBV5-4 to TRBJ1-2; 9 bases map to TRBD1. The V and J ends lost 4 bases and 4 bases, in that order; junction bases with no gene match: 14. The CDR3 extends over 17 amino acids. Germline V gene lookup returns CDR1 SGHNT and CDR2 YYREEE (reference sequence). CDR3 in DNA: TGTGCCAGCAGCAGAATAGCCGGGACAGGGTCGGGCTATGGCTACACCTTC. It specifies CASSRIAGTGSGYGYTF.

This clone was counted once. The rearrangement links TRBV7-8 to TRBJ1-6; D gene uncertain. CDR3 length equals 13 residues. The ends were cut back, 4 bases at V and 10 bases at J, with 11 bases in the middle. The germline CDR1 and CDR2 sequences are SGHVS and FQNEAQ. CDR3 bases: TGTGCCAGCAGCTATGGCCTTGGGTCACCCCTCCACTTT. This gives the protein CASSYGLGSPLHF.

This sequence joins TRBV11-2 and TRBJ1-1; D unresolved. Germline CDR1 reads SGHAT; CDR2 reads FQNNGV. Trimming stripped 5 bases from V and 1 base from J, with 11 bases between. This CDR3 contains 14 residues. As DNA, the CDR3 is TGTGCCAGCAGCCACTGGACGGCGAACACTGAAGCTTTCTTT. Residues: CASSHWTANTEAFF.

The V call is TRBV5-4, the J call TRBJ2-1, with D perhaps matching TRBD1 or TRBD2 (5 bases each). The CDR3 spans 14 residues. Trimming cost V 4 bases and J 5 bases, with 13 bases left between them. The germline gives CDR1 SGHNT, CDR2 YYREEE (reference sequence). CDR3 bases: TGTGCCAGCAGCGCCGGGACGCTTGACAATGAGCAGTTCTTC. This translates into CASSAGTLDNEQFF.

The chain recombines TRBV6-5 with TRBJ1-3; a possible D gene is TRBD1 (5 bases). The germline gives CDR1 MNHEY, CDR2 SVGAGI. CDR3 length: 14 residues. V gave up 4 bases and J gave up 2 bases, with 9 bases separating them. The CDR3 here is CASSWGKAGNTIYF. The CDR3 coding sequence is TGTGCCAGCAGTTGGGGGAAGGCTGGAAACACCATATATTTT.

The CDR3 sequence is CASRLSGDGNQPQHF. CDR3 coding DNA: TGTGCCAGCAGGCTATCAGGGGACGGCAATCAGCCCCAGCATTTT. The J gene is TRBJ1-5, the V gene TRBV2; the D gene is possibly TRBD1 (6 bases). With 6 bases removed from V and 2 bases from J, the gap between germline ends came to 14 bases. Per the germline V gene, CDR1 is SNHLY and CDR2 is FYNNEI. The CDR3 totals 15 residues.

V gene TRBV12-3 or TRBV12-4 combines with J gene TRBJ2-1, with D tentatively TRBD1 (5 bases). V was shortened by 6 bases and J by 2 bases, with 8 bases between the two germline ends. The length of the CDR3 is 13 residues. DNA for the CDR3: TGTGCCAGCAGCCCGACAGCCTACAATGAGCAGTTCTTC. Its protein is CASSPTAYNEQFF.

V usage is TRBV3-1 (or the pseudogene TRBV3-2) and J usage is TRBJ1-6, with D hard to call. V was clipped by 0 bases and J by 6 bases, with 15 bases between them. The V gene's germline CDR1 is LGHDT and CDR2 YNNKEL (reference sequence). This CDR3 contains 17 residues. In DNA, the CDR3 is TGTGCCAGCAGCCAAGAGGTGGCCGGAGGAGGTAATTCACCCCTCCACTTT. It is translated as CASSQEVAGGGNSPLHF.

The CDR3 DNA is TGTGCCAGTAGTATTGGCAGGGGGAACGAGCAGTACTTC. Its translation: CASSIGRGNEQYF. The V gene is TRBV19, the J gene TRBJ2-7; 7 bases fit TRBD1. J lost 5 bases, V lost 3 bases, and 4 bases had no gene match. Germline CDR1 and CDR2: LNHDA and SQIVND (reference sequence). The CDR3 runs 13 residues.

The V call is TRBV27, the J call TRBJ1-6, with a weak D call TRBD1 (5 bases). Germline V gene lookup returns CDR1 MNHEY and CDR2 SMNVEV (reference sequence). The CDR3 covers 13 residues. Deletions cut 6 bases from V and 7 bases from J, with 10 bases between. The DNA of the CDR3 is TGTGCCAGCAGGTGGGGCAACAATTCACCCCTCCACTTT. This encodes CASRWGNNSPLHF.

The CDR3 bases are TGTGCCAGCAGCTTAGCGCTACAGGGCCCCTATAATTCACCCCTCCACTTT. As protein: CASSLALQGPYNSPLHF. The J gene is TRBJ1-6, the V gene TRBV11-2; D perhaps matches TRBD1 (6 bases). Trimming pared 1 base from V and 2 bases from J, leaving 12 bases between. The V gene's germline CDR1 is SGHAT and CDR2 FQNNGV. CDR3 length equals 17 residues.

The V call is TRBV6-5, the J call TRBJ1-1, with D hard to call. V was shortened by 0 bases and J by 0 bases, with 5 bases between the two germline ends. The CDR3 has 14 amino acids. Germline V CDR1 and CDR2: MNHEY, SVGAGI. In DNA, the CDR3 is TGTGCCAGCAGTTACTCACCTTTGAACACTGAAGCTTTCTTT. Its translation: CASSYSPLNTEAFF.

The chain is built from TRBV19 and TRBJ2-3; D gene ambiguous. Germline assignment: CDR1 LNHDA and CDR2 SQIVND (reference sequence). The CDR3 totals 16 residues. The V end lost 3 bases, the J end lost 0 bases, and 13 bases lay between the germline ends. The CDR3 protein is CASSIAWVSSTDTQYF. The CDR3 DNA reads TGTGCCAGTAGTATCGCCTGGGTATCTAGCACAGATACGCAGTATTTT. The variable domain in full, completed from reference TRBV19 and TRBJ2-3, reads DGGITQSPKYLFRKEGQNVTLSCEQNLNHDAMYWYRQDPGQGLRLIYYSQIVNDFQKGDIAEGYSVSREKKESFPLTVTSAQKNPTAFYLCASSIAWVSSTDTQYFGPGTRLTVL.

The sample holds one count of this clone. The genes are TRBV5-4 and TRBJ1-5; D call uncertain. V lost 5 bases and J lost 0, with 12 bases in between. Germline CDR1 is SGHNT and CDR2 is YYREEE (reference sequence). The CDR3 consists of 15 residues. The CDR3 loop reads CASSGSPSSNQPQHF. CDR3 in DNA: TGTGCCAGCAGTGGAAGCCCGAGTAGCAATCAGCCCCAGCATTTT.

V is TRBV7-3 and J is TRBJ2-1, with D unresolved. The germline CDR1 and CDR2 sequences are SGHTA and FQGTGA. The V gene lost 0 bases and the J gene lost 4 bases, with 7 bases spanning the gap. CDR3 length: 14 amino acids. CDR3 residues: CASSLTFPYNEQFF. In nucleotides, the CDR3 is TGTGCCAGCAGCTTAACGTTCCCTTACAATGAGCAGTTCTTC. The full variable domain, in which reference TRBV7-3 and TRBJ2-1 provide the parts outside the CDR3, is GAGVSQTPSNKVTEKGKYVELRCDPISGHTALYWYRQSLGQGPEFLIYFQGTGAADDSGLPNDRFFAVRPEGSVSTLKIQRTERGDSAVYLCASSLTFPYNEQFFGPGTRLTVL.

The CDR3 region is CASSPSGGHQPQHF. The CDR3 bases are TGTGCCAGCAGCCCTTCGGGGGGACACCAGCCCCAGCATTTT. The chain recombines TRBV3-1 (or the pseudogene TRBV3-2) with TRBJ1-5, with a tentative D call TRBD1 (6 bases). V lost 4 bases and J 7 bases, leaving 14 bases between the germline ends. CDR3 size: 14 residues. Germline V gene data show CDR1 as LGHDT and CDR2 as YNNKEL (reference sequence).

The chain carries TRBV5-6 and TRBJ2-3, with D perhaps given as TRBD1 or TRBD2 (6 bases each). Germline CDR1 reads SGHDT; CDR2 reads YYEEEE. The V gene lost 1 base and the J gene lost 2 bases, with 14 bases spanning the gap. This CDR3 is built from 16 residues. The CDR3 reads CASSLRRGPNTDTQYF. CDR3 in DNA: TGTGCCAGCAGCTTGCGCCGGGGGCCGAACACAGATACGCAGTATTTT.

The V call is TRBV29-1, the J call TRBJ2-3, with TRBD1 matching over 9 bases. Germline CDR1 SQVTM, CDR2 ANQGSEA. This CDR3 region has 13 residues. Trimming took 6 bases from V and 3 from J; bases not matched to a gene: 4. The CDR3 sequence is CSVETGGTDTQYF. DNA of the CDR3: TGCAGCGTAGAGACAGGGGGAACAGATACGCAGTATTTT.